What follows describes a single TCR beta chain. Described time point: pretreatment peripheral blood. Locally advanced or metastatic urothelial carcinoma was diagnosed in the patients. Profiled with immunoSEQ multiplex PCR; TCRdb holds only in-frame clones, not every one. The repertoire holds 65,000 to 80,000 clones, with roughly nine tenths as singletons. Germline loops: CDR1 SQVTM, CDR2 ANQGSEA. The J segment lost 5 bases and the V segment lost 7 bases, leaving 13 bases of the junction unmatched. There are 14 residues in the CDR3. This record comes from a study of PD-L1 blockade in urothelial cancer. The overall study: Patients previously received 0 to 3 chemotherapy regimens.

This sequence originates from a man aged 70-80 years with urothelial cancer. The rearrangement uses TRBV29-1 and TRBJ1-2; 7 positions match TRBD1. The material sequenced was PBMCs, taken around atezolizumab (anti-PD-L1) treatment. Here the CDR3 reads CSATPSTGLYGYTF. The CDR3 nucleotides read TGCAGCGCTACGCCTTCGACAGGGTTATATGGCTACACCTTC.